The entry that follows covers one TCR beta chain sequence. In its sample, this clone was seen a few times. Which antigen it targets is not known. Per-nucleotide qualities are absent, and no much larger clonotype sits a single base away. The library was generated by the immunoSEQ multiplex PCR assay. A mixture of 60 forward primers for TCR Vbeta segments and 13 reverse primers for TCR Jbeta segments was used in the multiplex PCR. A multiplex PCR assay on genomic DNA amplified the CDR3 region of rearranged TCR beta genes. Amplified TCR beta libraries were sequenced as 87-base-pair reads on the Illumina HiSeq System. On the study's bioinformatics: Across the 670 or so repertoires, a later analysis counted approximately 83 million unique TCR beta chains, about 10 million of which were shared by at least two donors. A nearest-neighbor algorithm error-corrected the raw reads and collapsed the reads into unique sequences, merging closely related sequences to remove PCR and sequencing errors. Alignment of CDR3 sequences to IMGT reference sequences was used to assign V, D and J gene segments. For a sequence to be retained, at least a six-nucleotide match to both a V gene segment and a J gene segment was required. Rearrangements were classified as productive when the CDR3 lacked stop codons and remained in frame with V and J, and all other rearrangements were classified as non-productive. CDR3 was defined by IMGT convention, running from the second conserved V-encoded cysteine to the conserved J-encoded phenylalanine. In an earlier analysis of approximately 590 of the donors, sequences lacking an unambiguous match to a single V gene segment were excluded. In an earlier analysis of several hundred of the donors, V segments were called functional above 56.7% productive rearrangements and were called segregating when the between-donor standard deviation exceeded 5%. A statistical classification framework was built to diagnose cytomegalovirus status from the catalog of TCR beta chain sequences. V and J gene assignment, in a later analysis, came from comparing TCR nucleotide sequences with IMGT/GENE-DB human TR gene sequences. The TCRdist pipeline was used in a later analysis to assign CDR3 sequences and most-parsimonious VDJ recombination scenarios. In a later analysis, each TCR beta chain was defined by its CDR3 amino acid sequence together with its V-gene family, and reads without a unique V-gene family were excluded. A later analysis removed nearly 600 highly shared, low-generation-probability nucleotide sequences to deal with suspected cross-contamination and a sequencing artifact. In a later analysis, a clonal expansion index was calculated for each public chain from normalized within-repertoire ranks of inferred template counts. In a later analysis, generation probabilities were computed using a VDJ recombination model fitted to out-of-frame rearrangements, and the results were checked against IGoR. Hypergeometric tests were used in a later analysis to score TCR-TCR, TCR-HLA and TCR-CMV co-occurrence, with a repertoire-size bias correction applied to the TCR pairs. In a later analysis, false discovery rates were estimated by permuting HLA or CMV assignments 20 times. In a later analysis, co-occurring TCRs were grouped using DBSCAN, and TCRdist sequence similarity was added for clustering within HLA-allele-positive subsets. Co-occurrence clustering excluded repertoires with fewer than 30,000 or more than 120,000 public chains, plus five with anomalous nucleotide sharing. In its TCRdb copy, this immuneACCESS table keeps in-frame sequences only and misses some clones. Where compared with another copy, unresolved V genes explain less than half of these, and the others have no known cause. V, J and clone size reflect that table, while D and trimming were determined from the DNA. The sample table lists roughly 120,000 clones, approximately 80% of them with a count of one. Jointly, the top ten make up roughly 3.9% of the sample.

Trimming removed 3 bases from V and 4 bases from J, leaving 10 bases between the germline ends. Taken from cysteine to phenylalanine, the CDR3 has 14 residues. CDR3 DNA is the only sequence kept; it has 42 bases, read in frame from the first base. The germline V gene gives CDR1 as SGHRS and CDR2 as YFSETQ. The cohort comprised around 700 healthy bone marrow donors. Cohort members were all nominally healthy when sampled, although unrecorded immune exposures were likely present. The donor tested CMV seronegative and was one of the 352 seronegative cohort members. A peripheral blood sample was provided by each donor, and peripheral blood mononuclear cells were used for TCR beta sequencing. Genomic DNA was extracted from the blood cell samples with the Qiagen DNeasy Blood Extraction Kit. The entry originates in a study of cytomegalovirus exposure and HLA in healthy donors (dated by TCRdb to 2016 to 2017). Study-level background: According to an earlier analysis of 587 of the donors, some 180 million T cells yielded some 110 million unique TCR beta sequences and about 300 Gb of sequence data. HLA typing included class I and class II loci at four-digit resolution. Using immunosequencing, the study profiled T cell repertoires from 550 to 750 subjects and related those repertoires to cytomegalovirus serostatus. Of the 300 to 400 genotyped donors, 65% to 90% fell in the genetic ancestry cluster associated with self-reported Caucasian donors. The study was designed to test whether signatures of past pathogen exposure could be identified by cataloging public T cell receptors. A later analysis re-analyzed previously published TCR beta repertoires from 666 donors and added high-resolution HLA genotyping to study TCR occurrence patterns. Every repertoire in the discovery cohort had been generated on one and the same sequencing platform. Because of strong linkage in the cohort, 5 or 6 DR-DQ haplotypes were treated as single units for association and clustering. On average, around 230,000 unique TCR beta nucleotide sequences were sequenced per donor among several hundred genotyped donors of the cohort, with roughly 18% of those sequences being non-productive. A separate validation cohort of roughly 130 different subjects was used in addition to the roughly 700-subject first cohort. The later analysis used no new phenotypic data to find candidate immune exposures, relying instead on TCR beta sequences and their occurrence across donors. Roughly 300 gigabases of sequencing data and around 85 million unique TCR sequences made up an early release that covered approximately 700 HLA-typed donors. High-throughput TCR immunosequencing, statistical association of individual TCRs with disease status, and machine learning were combined to predict cytomegalovirus infection status. A later genetic analysis used genome-wide SNP genotypes for 398 of the 666 donors, treating that subset as a discovery cohort. Donor age, sex, ethnicity and CMV serostatus were compiled alongside the repertoire data. An earlier analysis of about 620 of the donors applied high-throughput TCR beta sequencing to assess whether each TCR beta V gene segment acted as functional or pseudogenic. The number of typed donors differed by locus: roughly 629-630 for A, B, C, DRB1 and DQB1; 522 for DQA1; 606 for DPA1; and about 450 for DPB1. Study-level results and caveats: Presence/absence analyses assumed roughly uniform sequencing depth across donors, an assumption that may not hold. Linkage disequilibrium might explain the correlated functional status among segregating V segments, but an unknown experimental factor could not be excluded. Specific HLA alleles were associated with over 15,000 TCR beta sequences at a false discovery rate of 0.05 in a later analysis. In a later analysis, most CMV-associated TCR beta chains were found to appear HLA-restricted, with HLA associations seemingly driven largely by CMV exposure. The sequencing pipeline was judged likely to have produced a cluster of highly shared sequence variants as a technical artifact. CMV serostatus was the only immune exposure information available for the cohort. In a later genetic analysis, a missense DCLRE1C variant was associated with V-gene and J-gene trimming of TCR beta chains, and the association was replicated in an independent cohort. The study listed approximately 160 TCR beta chains as associated with cytomegalovirus. Most TCR sequences were seen in very few donors, while some public TCRs were found in many individuals. In an earlier analysis of about 540 of the donors, most TCR beta V segments were observed in productive rearrangements about 87% or about 30% of the time, broadly matching IMGT annotations. A later genetic analysis reported fewer N-insertions in productive TCRs among donors in an Asian-associated ancestry cluster than the roughly 700-donor mean. In a later analysis, the rate of TCR association differed among HLA loci, with DRB1 alleles having the most associated TCRs and HLA-C alleles having the fewest. In a later analysis, HLA-associated TCR beta chains showed more clonal expansion and lower generation probabilities than non-associated chains that were equally common. It was suggested by the authors that the approach could potentially be generalized to other disease states and immunological phenotypes. Some IMGT-functional V segments, including TRBV6-2 and TRBV6-3, could not be told apart with the 87-base-pair reads, so those segments were excluded. A further reported finding was that TCR beta sequences accurately predicted the HLA-A and HLA-B alleles for most subjects in the first cohort. Strong co-occurrence of HLA alleles, especially DR and DQ, made assigning TCR associations to individual alleles difficult. Because some donors lacked HLA typing at each locus, the association tests relied only on the typed subset. Three of the identified cytomegalovirus-associated TCR beta chains were confirmed in vitro to be specific for cytomegalovirus antigens. Only TCR beta chains were sequenced in this cohort, and the absence of alpha or paired-chain data limited detectable features. A later analysis reported that several top co-occurrence clusters appeared linked to parvovirus B19, influenza, CMV and Epstein-Barr virus. The classifier was reported to diagnose cytomegalovirus status with high specificity and sensitivity in both the original and validation cohorts. Because counts were too low, about 15 rarely observed V segments, including chromosome 9 orphons, were left out of the earlier analysis of a few hundred of the donors.

In this chain, TRBV5-1 is recombined with TRBJ1-4; the D gene is perhaps TRBD1, from 5 matching bases. Material for sequencing was PBMCs. The TCR sequence derives from a woman aged 25 to 39 in good health and CMV-seronegative. Read as DNA, the sequence is TGCGCCAGCAGCTCGGACAAGTTTAATGAAAAACTGTTTTTT. This codes for CASSSDKFNEKLFF.